This T cell receptor beta chain was recovered during a study of shared clonotypes between healthy human individuals (dated by TCRdb to the early 2020s). Study-wide context: The cohort included a few men and a couple of women between 18 and 49 years of age. For each donor, CD4 naive and CD4 memory were each given three plates, CD8 naive was given two plates, and CD8 memory was given one plate. Blood TCR repertoires of roughly five healthy adults were deeply sequenced to estimate repertoire size and the extent of clonotype sharing between individuals. To increase sequencing depth and limit assay-specific biases, different laboratories used diverse techniques to prepare libraries and sequence TCR repertoires. Leukapheresis yielded between about 0.9 and 9 billion PBMCs per donor. What the authors observed across the whole study: Roughly 5% of naive CD4, 3% to 3.5% of naive CD8, approximately 2% of memory CD4, and 0.4% of memory CD8 clonotypes were shared across a few donors. Based on pairwise subsampling, the degree of clonotype sharing among donors was expected to be affected by sequencing depth. Naive subsets generally had larger estimated clonotype richness than memory subsets did. Only blood was sampled, and tissue TCR repertoires likely differ from those in blood. Because the study included only a small number of donors, the genetic and exposure-history diversity represented was limited. Higher generation probabilities were observed for clonotypes shared by all four sorted-subset donors than for non-shared clonotypes. Rarefaction of sorted-subset datasets indicated incomplete sequencing despite the large sequencing depth.

Using the deep immunoSEQ assay, TCR CDR3 regions were amplified from genomic DNA by multiplex PCR. For each cell subset, the extracted genomic DNA was distributed evenly across all wells of several immunoSEQ 96-well plates, and each plate served as one replicate. For sorted subsets, 200 ng of genomic DNA, equivalent to about 30,000 T cell genomes, went into each replicate PCR. Purified libraries were quantified with a Qubit 3.0 fluorometer, sized on a Bioanalyzer 2100, and re-quantified with the KAPA Library Quantification kit. Every immunoSEQ 96-well plate was sequenced on a separate single-read 150-cycle Illumina NextSeq 550 flow cell. The original pipeline was this. The immunoSEQ output contained only junctional sequences without quality scores, so filtering could not match that applied to full-length reads. Sequences were annotated with PyIR, a Python wrapper for IgBLAST v1.9, and V/J genes and CDR3 were assigned using IMGT germline references. Reads were filtered out if the reads had weak V/J assignments (E-value above 1e-6), no CDR3, stop codons, out-of-frame junctions, or ambiguous translated residues. V3J clonotypes were defined as sequences sharing an identical inferred V gene, J gene, and CDR3 amino acid sequence. To compute the percentage overlap between repertoires, the number of shared unique clonotypes was divided by the size of the smaller repertoire. Three approaches were used to assess repertoire richness: RTK rarefaction, the Chao1 estimator, and Recon v2.1 estimates of unobserved clonotypes. OLGA was used to compute generation probabilities for all TCRbeta clonotypes that the gDNA method yielded from several donors. Entries here come from immuneACCESS through TCRdb and include only in-frame sequences with V and J called. Some clones fail to appear in such tables; in the studies checked, an unresolved V gene covers under half of the shortfall, and the cause of the remainder is unknown. Clonal size and the V and J genes are those of that table, whereas D and trimming came from the DNA. In this sample the table shows 2,500,000 or so clones, more than 80% of which occur a single time. Around 0.15% of the sample is taken by the ten largest.

Donors were healthy HIV-negative adults with no recently reported acute infections or vaccinations. Every donor was a Caucasian adult living in Nashville, Tennessee, USA. CD4+ T cells were enriched by magnetic negative selection, after which naive cells were positively selected on CD45RA and the negative fraction was taken as the memory subset. Blood was collected by leukapheresis, and PBMCs were isolated by Ficoll-Histopaque density gradient centrifugation and then cryopreserved in liquid nitrogen vapor phase. Purity and quantity of every magnetically sorted T cell population were checked by analytical flow cytometry. From each sorted fraction, genomic DNA was isolated and quantified by UV absorbance on a Nanodrop 2000c. The CDR3 contains 12 residues, cysteine and phenylalanine counted. Only the CDR3 DNA is retained, 36 bases long and in frame from the first base. The germline V gene encodes CDR1 SGHDN and CDR2 FVKESK. V is clipped by 3 bases and J by 5 bases, and the sequence between their germline boundaries is 7 bases long.

As regards this clone: Its antigen has not been determined. The input lacks base qualities; no much larger clone sits a single base away.

Sequencing was performed on naive CD4+ T cells sorted from blood. What this sample's cell subset or site label stands for: CD45RA+ positively selected. The chain links TRBV14 with TRBJ1-2, with an unclear D gene assignment. The receptor was isolated from a young man in good health. CDR3 reads: CASSHGQYGYTF. The base sequence is TGTGCCAGCAGCCACGGGCAGTATGGCTACACCTTC.